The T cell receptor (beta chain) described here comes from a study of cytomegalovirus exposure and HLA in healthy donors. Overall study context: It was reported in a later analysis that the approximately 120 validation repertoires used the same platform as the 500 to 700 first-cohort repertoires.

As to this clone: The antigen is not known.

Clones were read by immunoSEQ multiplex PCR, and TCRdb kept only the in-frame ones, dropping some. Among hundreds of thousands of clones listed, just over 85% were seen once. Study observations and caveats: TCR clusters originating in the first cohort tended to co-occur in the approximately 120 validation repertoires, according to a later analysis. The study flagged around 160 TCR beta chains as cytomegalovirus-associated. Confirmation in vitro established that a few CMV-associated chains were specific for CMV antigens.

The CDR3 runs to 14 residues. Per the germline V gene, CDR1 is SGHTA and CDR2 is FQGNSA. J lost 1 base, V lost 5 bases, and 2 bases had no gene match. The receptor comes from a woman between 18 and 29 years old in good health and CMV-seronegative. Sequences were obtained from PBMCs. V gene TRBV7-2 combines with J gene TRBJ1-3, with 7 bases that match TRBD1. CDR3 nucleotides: TGTGCCAGCAGCGTACAGGGGTCTGGAAACACCATATATTTT. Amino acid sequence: CASSVQGSGNTIYF.